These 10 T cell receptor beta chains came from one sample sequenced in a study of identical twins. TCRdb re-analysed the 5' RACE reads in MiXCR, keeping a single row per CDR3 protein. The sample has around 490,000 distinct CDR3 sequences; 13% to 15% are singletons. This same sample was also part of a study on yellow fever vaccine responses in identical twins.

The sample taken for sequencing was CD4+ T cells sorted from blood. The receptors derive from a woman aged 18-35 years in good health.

CDR3 residues: CASSRGLAGRYEQYF. CDR3 DNA sequence: TGTGCCAGCAGTCGCGGACTAGCGGGGCGCTACGAGCAGTACTTC. V and J are TRBV6-1 and TRBJ2-7, with TRBD2 identical over 12 bases. This CDR3 is 15 amino acids long. Trimming cost V 5 bases and J 3 bases; bases outside gene matches: 5. CDR1 is MNHNS and CDR2 is SASEGT in the germline V gene.

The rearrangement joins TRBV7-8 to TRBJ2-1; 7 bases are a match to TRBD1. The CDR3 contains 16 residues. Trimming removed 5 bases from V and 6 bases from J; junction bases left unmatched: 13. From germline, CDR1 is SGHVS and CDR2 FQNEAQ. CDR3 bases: TGTGCCAGCAGCACACAGACAGGGTATACGGGCAATGAGCAGTTCTTC. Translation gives CASSTQTGYTGNEQFF. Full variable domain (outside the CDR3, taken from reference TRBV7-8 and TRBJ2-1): GAGVSQSPRYKVAKRGQDVALRCDPISGHVSLFWYQQALGQGPEFLTYFQNEAQLDKSGLPSDRFFAERPEGSVSTLKIQRTQQEDSAVYLCASSTQTGYTGNEQFFGPGTRLTVL.

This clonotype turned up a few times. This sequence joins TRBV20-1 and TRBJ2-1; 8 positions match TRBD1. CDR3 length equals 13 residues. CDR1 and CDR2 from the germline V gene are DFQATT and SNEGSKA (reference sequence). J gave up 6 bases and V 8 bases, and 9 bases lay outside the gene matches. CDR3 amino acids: CSPRQGNRNEQFF. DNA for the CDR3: TGCAGTCCCAGACAGGGGAATCGCAATGAGCAGTTCTTC.

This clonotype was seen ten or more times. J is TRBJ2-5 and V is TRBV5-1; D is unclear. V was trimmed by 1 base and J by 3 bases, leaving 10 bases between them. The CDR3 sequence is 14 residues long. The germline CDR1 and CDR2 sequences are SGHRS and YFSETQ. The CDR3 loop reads CASSLSPGKETQYF. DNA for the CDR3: TGCGCCAGCAGCTTGTCCCCAGGAAAAGAGACCCAGTACTTC. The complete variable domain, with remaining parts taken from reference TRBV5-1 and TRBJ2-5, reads KAGVTQTPRYLIKTRGQQVTLSCSPISGHRSVSWYQQTPGQGLQFLFEYFSETQRNKGNFPGRFSGRQFSNSRSEMNVSTLELGDSALYLCASSLSPGKETQYFGPGTRLLVL.

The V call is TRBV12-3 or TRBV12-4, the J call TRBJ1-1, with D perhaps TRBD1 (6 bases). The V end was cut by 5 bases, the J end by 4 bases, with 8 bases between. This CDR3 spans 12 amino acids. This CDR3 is CASSRDTTEAFF. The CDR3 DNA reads TGTGCCAGCAGTCGGGACACCACTGAAGCTTTCTTT.

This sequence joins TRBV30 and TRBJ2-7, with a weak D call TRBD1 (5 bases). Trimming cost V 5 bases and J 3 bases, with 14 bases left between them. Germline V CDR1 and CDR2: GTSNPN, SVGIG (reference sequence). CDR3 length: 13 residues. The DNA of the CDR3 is TGTGCCTGGGGGCCAGGGAAAGTCTACGAGCAGTACTTC. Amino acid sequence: CAWGPGKVYEQYF. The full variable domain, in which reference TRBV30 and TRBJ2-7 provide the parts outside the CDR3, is SQTIHQWPATLVQPVGSPLSLECTVEGTSNPNLYWYRQAAGRGLQLLFYSVGIGQISSEVPQNLSASRPQDRQFILSSKKLLLSDSGFYLCAWGPGKVYEQYFGPGTRLTVT.

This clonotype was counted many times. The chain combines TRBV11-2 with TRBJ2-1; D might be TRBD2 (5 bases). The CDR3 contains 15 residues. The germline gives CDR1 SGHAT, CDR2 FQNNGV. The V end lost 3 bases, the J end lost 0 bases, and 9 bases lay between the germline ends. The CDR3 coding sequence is TGTGCCAGCAGCTTCTGGGGAGACTCCTACAATGAGCAGTTCTTC. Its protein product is CASSFWGDSYNEQFF.

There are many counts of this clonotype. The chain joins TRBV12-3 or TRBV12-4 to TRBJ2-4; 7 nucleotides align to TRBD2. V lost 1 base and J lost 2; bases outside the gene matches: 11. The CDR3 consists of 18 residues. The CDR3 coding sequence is TGTGCCAGCAGTTTAGTTAGGGCGGGAGAGGTCACCAAAAACATTCAGTACTTC. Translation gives CASSLVRAGEVTKNIQYF.

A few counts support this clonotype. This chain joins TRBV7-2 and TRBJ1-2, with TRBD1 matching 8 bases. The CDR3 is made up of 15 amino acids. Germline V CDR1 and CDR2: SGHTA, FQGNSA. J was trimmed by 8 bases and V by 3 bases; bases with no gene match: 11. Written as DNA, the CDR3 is TGTGCCAGCAGCTTCGGAAAAGGGACAGGCGGGGGCTACACCTTC. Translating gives CASSFGKGTGGGYTF.

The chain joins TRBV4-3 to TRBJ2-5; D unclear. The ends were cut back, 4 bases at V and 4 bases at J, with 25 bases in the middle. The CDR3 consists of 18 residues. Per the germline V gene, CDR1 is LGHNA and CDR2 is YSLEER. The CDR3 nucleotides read TGCGCCAGCAGCCCGGCGACGGTGCCTCGACTCTTGGGAGAGACCCAGTACTTC. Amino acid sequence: CASSPATVPRLLGETQYF.